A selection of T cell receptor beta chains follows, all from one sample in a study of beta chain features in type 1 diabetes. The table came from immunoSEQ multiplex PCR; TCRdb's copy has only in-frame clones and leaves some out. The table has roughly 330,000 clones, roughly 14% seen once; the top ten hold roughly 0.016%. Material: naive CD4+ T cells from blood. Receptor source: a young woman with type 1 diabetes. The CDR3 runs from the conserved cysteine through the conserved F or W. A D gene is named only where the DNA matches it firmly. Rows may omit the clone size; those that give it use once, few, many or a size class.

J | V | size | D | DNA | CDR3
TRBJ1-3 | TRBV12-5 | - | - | TGTGCTAGTGGTTCTTCGGGAAACACCATATATTTT | CASGSSGNTIYF
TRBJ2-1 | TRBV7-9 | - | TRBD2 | TGTGCCAGCAGCTTAATGGGACTAGCGGGAGATGAGCAGTTCTTC | CASSLMGLAGDEQFF
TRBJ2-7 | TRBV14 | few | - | TGTGCCAGCAGCCTAGCGGTTAGCTCCTACGAGCAGTACTTC | CASSLAVSSYEQYF
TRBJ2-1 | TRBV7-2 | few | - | TGTGCCAGCAGAGGTCGGGTGTACTACAATGAGCAGTTCTTC | CASRGRVYYNEQFF
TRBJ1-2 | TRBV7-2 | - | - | TGTGCCAGCAGCTTAAATGGGCAGCCTAACTATGGCTACACCTTC | CASSLNGQPNYGYTF
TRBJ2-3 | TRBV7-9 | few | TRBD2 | TGTGCCAGCAGCTTATCTGCGGGAGTGGGGTTGGTGACAGATACGCAGTATTTT | CASSLSAGVGLVTDTQYF
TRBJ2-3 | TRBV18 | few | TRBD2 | TGTGCCAGCTCACCATTACTAGCGGTTAGCACAGATACGCAGTATTTT | CASSPLLAVSTDTQYF
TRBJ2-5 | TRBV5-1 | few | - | TGCGCCAGCACCCTATCCCCCTATGGTAGGGGTGAGACCCAGTACTTC | CASTLSPYGRGETQYF
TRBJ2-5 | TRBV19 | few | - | TGTGCCAGTAGTAAAAGCGCCCGGCAGGAGACCCAGTACTTC | CASSKSARQETQYF
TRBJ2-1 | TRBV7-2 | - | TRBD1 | TGTGCCAGCATGGACAGGGGCACCTACAATGAGCAGTTCTTC | CASMDRGTYNEQFF
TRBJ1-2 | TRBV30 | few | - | TGTGCCTGGAGACCTACAGGGATTTTGAACTATGGCTACACCTTC | CAWRPTGILNYGYTF
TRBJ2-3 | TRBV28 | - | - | TGTGCCAGCATTCCCGGCGCGGGGCGGACAGATACGCAGTATTTT | CASIPGAGRTDTQYF
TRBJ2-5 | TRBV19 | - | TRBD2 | TGTGCCAGTAGTATGAGAGGCGGGAGGAGGGAGACCCAGTACTTC | CASSMRGGRRETQYF
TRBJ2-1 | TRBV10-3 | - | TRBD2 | TGTGCCATCACCCCGGGACTAGCGGGAGTCAATGAGCAGTTCTTC | CAITPGLAGVNEQFF
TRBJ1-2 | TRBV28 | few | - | TGTGCCAGCAGTTTGCCCCAGGAAAGCTATGGCTACACCTTC | CASSLPQESYGYTF
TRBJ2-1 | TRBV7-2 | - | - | TGTGCCAGCACCAGATACAATGAGCAGTTCTTC | CASTRYNEQFF
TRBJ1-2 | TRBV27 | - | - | TGTGCCCCCCAGGCTGGTAACTATGGCTACACCTTC | CAPQAGNYGYTF
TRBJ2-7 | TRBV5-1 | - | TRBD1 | TGCGCCAGCAGCTTGGGCGGACAGGGGGCCGAGCAGTACTTC | CASSLGGQGAEQYF
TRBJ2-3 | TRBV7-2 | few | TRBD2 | TGTGCCAGCAGCTTAATGGCTAGCGGGATTCCCACAGATACGCAGTATTTT | CASSLMASGIPTDTQYF
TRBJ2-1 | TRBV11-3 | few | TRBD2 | TGTGCCAGCAGCTTTAGCGGGGGTCAGTTCTTC | CASSFSGGQFF
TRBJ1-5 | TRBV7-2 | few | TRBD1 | TGTGCCAGCAGCTTACAACAGGGGATTAGGAATCAGCCCCAGCATTTT | CASSLQQGIRNQPQHF
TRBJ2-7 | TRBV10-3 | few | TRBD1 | TGTGCCATCAACCCCGGGACAGGCCTCTACGAGCAGTACTTC | CAINPGTGLYEQYF
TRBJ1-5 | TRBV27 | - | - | TGTGCCAGCAGTAACAGGTGGGATCATCAGCCCCAGCATTTT | CASSNRWDHQPQHF
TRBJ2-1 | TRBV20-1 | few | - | TGCAGTGCTATGGCGGCCCCCTCTATGTTCTTC | CSAMAAPSMFF
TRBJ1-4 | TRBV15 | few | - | TGTGCCACCAGCAGAGACAGTGCAACTAATGAAAAACTGTTTTTT | CATSRDSATNEKLFF
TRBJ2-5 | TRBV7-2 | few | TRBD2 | TGTGCCAGCAGCCCTGGGACTAGCGGGAGTGAGACCCAGTACTTC | CASSPGTSGSETQYF
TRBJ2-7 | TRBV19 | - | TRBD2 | TGTGCCAGTAGTCGGACTAGCGGGGCCTACTACGAGCAGTACTTC | CASSRTSGAYYEQYF
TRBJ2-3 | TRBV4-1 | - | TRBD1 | TGCGCCAGCAGCCAAGCCGGGACAGGGGGCACAGATACGCAGTATTTT | CASSQAGTGGTDTQYF